The 6 T cell receptor beta chains below were found in one sample sequenced in a study of naive and memory T cell subsets listed by TCRdb under 2017. Library preparation used UMI-ligation and nested PCR. The sequencer listed for this sample is Illumina MiSeq. An equimolar mix of two oligonucleotides covering both TRBC1 and TRBC2 was used as the beta constant-region primer. The ligated cDNA went through four rounds of PCR with nested alpha and beta constant-region primers together with the SP2 primer. TCRdb reworked the public reads: Q25 trimming with fastp, MiXCR clone assembly, productive beta chains retained. A single entry per CDR3 protein holds the most common genes and DNA from its merged rows. The sample yields some 8,000 distinct CDR3 sequences; around 28% were counted once. The top ten clones comprise approximately 50% of the sample. The sequencing sample was made of CD8+ TEMRA cells from blood. The sample's cell subset or site, from its label and the paper: effector memory re-expressing CD45RA, CD45RA+ CD27-. The receptor source for this set is a human donor in good health.

There are a few counts of this clonotype. The chain employs TRBV4-2 and TRBJ2-1, with TRBD2 as a possible D gene (6 bases). CDR3 length equals 19 residues. Germline CDR1 and CDR2: LGHNA and YNFKEQ. Deletions cut 0 bases from V and 0 bases from J, with 18 bases between. The CDR3 reads CASSQDLLAGVSSYNEQFF. CDR3 DNA sequence: TGTGCCAGCAGCCAAGATTTACTAGCTGGGGTCAGCTCCTACAATGAGCAGTTCTTC.

The rearrangement uses TRBV6-5 and TRBJ1-1, with D possibly matching TRBD1 (6 bases). Germline V gene lookup returns CDR1 MNHEY and CDR2 SVGAGI. The V end lost 6 bases, the J end lost 3 bases, and 20 bases lay between the germline ends. The CDR3 length is 16 residues. The CDR3 sequence is CASRTTRGYGYTEAFF. The CDR3 coding sequence is TGTGCCAGCAGGACAACTAGGGGGTACGGGTACACTGAAGCTTTCTTT.

The chain joins TRBV27 to TRBJ2-1, with 9 bases identical to TRBD1. Germline CDR1 and CDR2: MNHEY and SMNVEV (reference sequence). V lost 1 base, J lost 1 base, and 2 bases stayed unmatched. CDR3 length equals 16 residues. CDR3 loop: CASSLYGQGSYNEQFF. Here the CDR3 DNA reads TGTGCCAGCAGTTTATACGGACAGGGGTCCTACAATGAGCAGTTCTTC.

The J gene is TRBJ1-2, the V gene TRBV19; possible D gene TRBD1, 5 bases. The germline V gene has CDR1 LNHDA and CDR2 SQIVND (reference sequence). This CDR3 region has 11 residues. V lost 8 bases to trimming and J lost 8 bases, with 12 bases between them. CDR3 sequence: CASYGTGGYTF. The CDR3 DNA sequence: TGTGCCAGTTATGGGACTGGGGGCTACACCTTC.

This chain joins TRBV2 and TRBJ2-5; 12 bases are shared with TRBD2. V lost 10 bases to trimming and J lost 1 base; unmatched junction nucleotides: 13. The germline CDR1 and CDR2 sequences are SNHLY and FYNNEI. The CDR3 loop spans 17 amino acids. The CDR3 sequence is CATRRLAGGNPQETQYF. Here the CDR3 DNA reads TGTGCCACACGTCGGCTAGCGGGGGGGAACCCCCAAGAGACCCAGTACTTC.

V usage is TRBV5-1 and J usage is TRBJ2-5; a weak D match, TRBD2 (5 bases). Trimming cost V 2 bases and J 5 bases, with 13 bases left between them. The germline V gene has CDR1 SGHRS and CDR2 YFSETQ. The CDR3 runs to 14 residues. In nucleotides, the CDR3 is TGCGCCAGCAGCTTTGAGGGCTCGGAGGAGACCCAGTACTTC. The encoded protein is CASSFEGSEETQYF.